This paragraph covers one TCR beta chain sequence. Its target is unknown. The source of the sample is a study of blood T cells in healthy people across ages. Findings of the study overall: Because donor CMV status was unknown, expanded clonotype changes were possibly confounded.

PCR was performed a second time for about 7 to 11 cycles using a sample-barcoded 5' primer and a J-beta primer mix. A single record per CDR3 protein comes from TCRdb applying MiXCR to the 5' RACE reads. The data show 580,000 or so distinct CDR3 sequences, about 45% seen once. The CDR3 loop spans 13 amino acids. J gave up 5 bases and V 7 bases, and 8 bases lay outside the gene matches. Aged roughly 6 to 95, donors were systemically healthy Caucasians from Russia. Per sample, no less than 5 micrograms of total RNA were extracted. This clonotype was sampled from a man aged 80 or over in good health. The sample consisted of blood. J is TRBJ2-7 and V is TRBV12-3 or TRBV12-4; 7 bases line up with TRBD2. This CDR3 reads CASTAGVGNEQYF. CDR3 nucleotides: TGTGCCAGCACCGCGGGGGTGGGTAACGAGCAGTACTTC.